This T cell receptor (beta chain) was captured by sequencing in a study of T cells in Graves' hyperthyroidism and ophthalmopathy. Study-level points and caveats: The model forecast ophthalmopathy, anticipating it by a median around 6.9 months before onset. Blood held most thyroid clonotypes expanded above 0.001 frequency.

This clonotype was seen more than once but under ten times. Its antigen remains unknown. RNA transcripts were the template for amplifying TCR beta CDR3 regions. The HTBI primer set served for first-round RT-PCR of the TCR CDR3. TCRdb fed the multiplex PCR reads into MiXCR, producing one record per CDR3 protein. The sample contains a few hundred thousand distinct CDR3 sequences, roughly 13% of which appear only once. With 5 bases removed from V and 5 bases from J, the gap between germline ends came to 12 bases. Germline CDR1 reads SEHNR; CDR2 reads FQNEAQ (reference sequence). This CDR3 is 13 amino acids long. In making diagnoses, clinical symptoms, serum thyroxine and TRAb, thyroid ultrasound and orbital computed tomography were all used.

This chain uses TRBV7-9 with TRBJ1-1; D is uncertain. This receptor was obtained from a woman aged 40 to 50 with Graves' ophthalmopathy. Input material: blood. CDR3 nucleotide sequence: TGTGCCAGCAGCCCCGCGGATCAAACTGAAGCTTTCTTT. It is translated as CASSPADQTEAFF.